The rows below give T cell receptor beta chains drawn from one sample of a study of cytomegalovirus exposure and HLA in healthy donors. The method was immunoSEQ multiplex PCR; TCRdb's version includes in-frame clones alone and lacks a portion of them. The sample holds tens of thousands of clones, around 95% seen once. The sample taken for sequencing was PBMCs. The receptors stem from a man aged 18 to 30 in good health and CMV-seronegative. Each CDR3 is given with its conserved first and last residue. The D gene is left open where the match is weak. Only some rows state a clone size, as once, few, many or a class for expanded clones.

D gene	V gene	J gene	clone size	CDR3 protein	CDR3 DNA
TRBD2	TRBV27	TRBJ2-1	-	CASSSSGSSYNEQFF	TGTGCCAGCAGTTCTAGCGGTTCCTCCTACAATGAGCAGTTCTTC
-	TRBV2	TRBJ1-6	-	CASSATEPPLHF	TGTGCCAGCAGTGCAACCGAGCCACCCCTCCACTTT
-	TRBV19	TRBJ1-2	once	CASSLGGEQAKNYGYTF	TGTGCCAGTAGTCTCGGTGGCGAACAGGCTAAGAACTATGGCTACACCTTC
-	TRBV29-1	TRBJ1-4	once	CSVELAGSPVGKLFF	TGCAGCGTTGAATTGGCAGGATCCCCCGTGGGAAAACTGTTTTTT
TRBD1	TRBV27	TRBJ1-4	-	CASSLTTGFNEKLFF	TGTGCCAGCAGTCTGACGACAGGGTTTAATGAAAAACTGTTTTTT
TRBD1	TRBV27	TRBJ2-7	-	CASSLGQGVNEQYF	TGTGCCAGCAGTCTGGGACAGGGGGTGAACGAGCAGTACTTC
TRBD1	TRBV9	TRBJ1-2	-	CASSVLDRDNYGYTF	TGTGCCAGCAGCGTCCTGGACAGGGATAACTATGGCTACACCTTC
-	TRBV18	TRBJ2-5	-	CASSPPGDQGETQYF	TGTGCCAGCTCACCCCCGGGGGACCAGGGAGAGACCCAGTACTTC
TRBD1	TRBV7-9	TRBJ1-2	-	CASSLVGQGGGYTF	TGTGCCAGCAGCTTGGTGGGACAGGGCGGGGGCTACACCTTC
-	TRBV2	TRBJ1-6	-	CASKGSTIDSPLHF	TGTGCCAGCAAGGGGTCCACAATCGATTCACCCCTCCACTTT
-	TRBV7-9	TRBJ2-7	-	CASSLMSDEQYF	TGTGCCAGCAGCTTAATGTCCGACGAGCAGTACTTC
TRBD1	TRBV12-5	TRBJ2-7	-	CASELQGAGEQYF	TGTGCTAGTGAATTACAGGGGGCAGGTGAGCAGTACTTC
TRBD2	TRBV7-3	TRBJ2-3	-	CASSAGTSGTDTQYF	TGTGCCAGCAGCGCCGGGACTAGCGGCACAGATACGCAGTATTTT
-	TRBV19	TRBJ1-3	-	CASSRSMSSGNTIYF	TGTGCCAGTAGTAGGTCTATGAGCTCTGGAAACACCATATATTTT
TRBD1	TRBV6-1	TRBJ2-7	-	CASSETGGSYEQYF	TGTGCCAGCAGCGAAACAGGGGGTTCCTACGAGCAGTACTTC
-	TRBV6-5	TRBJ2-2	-	CASRYWRGDTGELFF	TGTGCCAGCAGATACTGGAGAGGCGACACCGGGGAGCTGTTTTTT
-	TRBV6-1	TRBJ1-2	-	CASSAGAGGYTF	TGTGCCAGCAGTGCGGGTGCCGGGGGCTACACCTTC
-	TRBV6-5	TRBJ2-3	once	CASSYSSKPDTQYF	TGTGCCAGCAGTTACTCGAGTAAACCCGATACGCAGTATTTT
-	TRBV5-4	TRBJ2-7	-	CASSPQGQGIMYEQYF	TGTGCCAGCAGCCCCCAGGGGCAGGGTATTATGTACGAGCAGTACTTC
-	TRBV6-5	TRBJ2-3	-	CASRGGGTDTQYF	TGTGCCAGCCGAGGGGGAGGGACAGATACGCAGTATTTT
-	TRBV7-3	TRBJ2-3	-	CASSSGLYTDTQYF	TGTGCCAGCAGCTCGGGACTGTACACAGATACGCAGTATTTT
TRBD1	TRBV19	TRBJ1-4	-	CASSARVGQGDEKLFF	TGTGCCAGTAGTGCACGAGTCGGACAGGGGGATGAAAAACTGTTTTTT
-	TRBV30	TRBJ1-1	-	CAWSAPGGWTEAFF	TGTGCCTGGAGTGCCCCCGGGGGTTGGACTGAAGCTTTCTTT
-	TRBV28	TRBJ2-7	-	CASTPRRSSYEQYF	TGTGCCAGCACCCCCCGGCGGAGCTCCTACGAGCAGTACTTC
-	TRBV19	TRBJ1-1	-	CASKGHKNTEAFF	TGTGCCAGTAAGGGGCATAAGAACACTGAAGCTTTCTTT